The 28 T cell receptor beta chains in this list originate from one sample, sequenced in a study of shared clonotypes between healthy human individuals. Profiled with immunoSEQ multiplex PCR; TCRdb holds only in-frame clones, not every one. The sample lists 2.3 million or so clones, approximately 93% seen once, with 0.35% to 0.45% in the top ten. The sequencing sample was made of naive CD4+ T cells from PBMCs. Regarding subset: CD45RA+ positively selected. The receptors were sampled from a man younger than 30 in good health. Some clones in this sample may be carry-over from other donors' samples.

The chain combines TRBV19 with TRBJ1-2, with no clear D. The CDR3 is 14 residues long. V was cut by 5 bases and J by 3 bases, with 13 bases left in between. In germline, CDR1 is LNHDA, CDR2 SQIVND (reference sequence). CDR3 sequence reads: CASSADLRYYGYTF. The CDR3 DNA is TGTGCCAGTAGTGCGGACCTTCGCTACTATGGCTACACCTTC. Variable domain in full (rest from reference TRBV19 and TRBJ1-2): DGGITQSPKYLFRKEGQNVTLSCEQNLNHDAMYWYRQDPGQGLRLIYYSQIVNDFQKGDIAEGYSVSREKKESFPLTVTSAQKNPTAFYLCASSADLRYYGYTFGSGTRLTVV.

The chain links TRBV7-2 to TRBJ2-1; 16 bases are shared with TRBD2. The CDR3 runs 18 residues. Unmatched junction bases numbered 11, after V lost 4 bases and J lost 8 bases. CDR1 is SGHTA, CDR2 FQGNSA, per germline. The CDR3: CASSSGLAGGSGFDEQFF. The CDR3 region has the DNA TGTGCCAGCAGCTCGGGACTAGCGGGAGGGAGCGGTTTTGATGAGCAGTTCTTC.

J is TRBJ1-4 and V is TRBV28; D uncertain. In germline, CDR1 is MDHEN, CDR2 SYDVKM. This CDR3 has 14 amino acids. Between the trimmed V and J ends, which lost 6 bases and 10 bases, there was a span of 18 bases. This CDR3 is CASSSNGREGKLFF. DNA of the CDR3: TGTGCCAGCAGCTCAAACGGACGGGAGGGAAAACTGTTTTTT.

This clone was detected only once. The chain couples TRBV4-1 to TRBJ1-2; D might be TRBD1 (6 bases). From germline, CDR1 is MGHRA and CDR2 YSYEKL. The CDR3 has 15 amino acids. V gave up 4 bases and J gave up 2 bases, with 14 bases separating them. The CDR3 DNA reads as TGCGCCAGCAGCCTCCAGACAGGAATAAACTATGGCTACACCTTC. Its translation is CASSLQTGINYGYTF.

V is TRBV4-2 and J is TRBJ2-5; the D is unclear. This CDR3 comprises 15 residues. Germline loops: CDR1 LGHNA, CDR2 YNFKEQ. Trimming took off 0 bases at V and 5 bases at J, with 13 bases between the two ends. The CDR3 region is CASSQDWQSSETQYF. The CDR3, as DNA: TGTGCCAGCAGCCAAGATTGGCAGAGCAGCGAGACCCAGTACTTC.

J is TRBJ2-1 and V is TRBV5-1; the match to TRBD2 covers 8 bases. V lost 4 bases and J lost 6; bases outside the gene matches: 9. The CDR3 is 15 residues long. Germline V CDR1 and CDR2: SGHRS, YFSETQ. The CDR3 DNA sequence: TGCGCCAGCAGCGCCTCCCCCGGGAGGGGCAATGAGCAGTTCTTC. Translated, it gives CASSASPGRGNEQFF. Drawing the rest from reference TRBV5-1 and TRBJ2-1, the complete variable domain is KAGVTQTPRYLIKTRGQQVTLSCSPISGHRSVSWYQQTPGQGLQFLFEYFSETQRNKGNFPGRFSGRQFSNSRSEMNVSTLELGDSALYLCASSASPGRGNEQFFGPGTRLTVL.

The chain links TRBV7-3 to TRBJ1-5; TRBD1 is a possible D gene (5 bases). The germline gives CDR1 SGHTA, CDR2 FQGTGA. V dropped 0 bases and J dropped 1 base, with 13 bases sitting between them. The CDR3 loop spans 17 amino acids. The CDR3 loop reads CASSLTLWGWSNQPQHF. The CDR3 bases are TGTGCCAGCAGCTTAACGTTATGGGGGTGGAGCAATCAGCCCCAGCATTTT.

This clone was recorded once. This sequence joins TRBV2 and TRBJ1-2; D is uncertain. The CDR3 loop spans 13 amino acids. Between the trimmed V and J ends, which lost 10 bases and 4 bases, there was a span of 16 bases. Germline V gene sequence: CDR1 SNHLY, CDR2 FYNNEI. The DNA for the CDR3 is TGTGCCACCCACCCCGACAAAGGCTATGGCTACACCTTC. This gives the protein CATHPDKGYGYTF.

V gene TRBV6-6 combines with J gene TRBJ2-7; maybe TRBD2 (6 bases). Germline CDR1 is MNHNY and CDR2 is SVGAGI (reference sequence). This CDR3 has 14 residues. V was pared by 2 bases and J by 5 bases, with 13 bases between. CDR3: CASSYRLGPNEQYF. The CDR3 DNA sequence: TGTGCCAGCAGTTACCGACTAGGTCCCAACGAGCAGTACTTC.

Only a few counts were recorded for this clone. Other nucleotide sequences in the sample specify the same CDR3. V usage is TRBV7-9 and J usage is TRBJ1-1, with 8 bases fitting TRBD1. The germline CDR1 and CDR2 sequences are SEHNR and FQNEAQ (reference sequence). The CDR3 contains 15 residues. The trim removed 5 bases at V and 0 bases at J, leaving 5 bases unmatched. The chain's CDR3 is CASSPRQGLNTEAFF. The CDR3 DNA reads TGTGCCAGCAGCCCCAGACAGGGGTTGAACACTGAAGCTTTCTTT.

V gene TRBV5-4 combines with J gene TRBJ2-2, with 10 bases identical to TRBD1. CDR1 and CDR2 from the germline V gene are SGHNT and YYREEE (reference sequence). Losses at the gene ends were 0 bases for V and 5 bases for J; bases not matched to a gene: 4. The CDR3 is 16 residues long. The CDR3 DNA sequence: TGTGCCAGCAGCTTGGTGGGACAGGGGCGGACCGGGGAGCTGTTTTTT. It translates to CASSLVGQGRTGELFF.

V is TRBV11-2 and J is TRBJ1-5, with TRBD1 as a possible D gene (6 bases). V was clipped by 5 bases and J by 6 bases, with 14 bases between them. There are 14 residues in the CDR3. CDR1 is SGHAT, CDR2 FQNNGV, per germline. The CDR3 loop reads CASSPGEGGQPQHF. The CDR3 DNA sequence: TGTGCCAGCAGCCCAGGGGAGGGGGGTCAGCCCCAGCATTTT.

This chain links TRBV4-2 with TRBJ1-2; 9 bases agree with TRBD1. Germline CDR1 is LGHNA and CDR2 is YNFKEQ. The CDR3 runs 16 residues. The junction had 9 bases not matched to a gene; V was cut back by 0 bases and J by 7 bases. CDR3 loop: CASSQEDVQGALGYTF. The CDR3 DNA follows: TGTGCCAGCAGCCAAGAAGATGTACAGGGGGCCCTTGGCTACACCTTC.

The chain employs TRBV18 and TRBJ2-7, with TRBD1 matching 7 bases. The CDR3 runs 13 residues. Germline CDR1 is KGHSH and CDR2 is LQKENI. The V segment lost 3 bases and the J segment 6 bases; nucleotides outside the gene matches: 5. The CDR3 here is CASSPGTDSEQYF. The DNA for the CDR3 is TGTGCCAGCTCACCGGGGACAGACTCCGAGCAGTACTTC. The full variable domain, in which reference TRBV18 and TRBJ2-7 provide the parts outside the CDR3, is NAGVMQNPRHLVRRRGQEARLRCSPMKGHSHVYWYRQLPEEGLKFMVYLQKENIIDESGMPKERFSAEFPKEGPSILRIQQVVRGDSAAYFCASSPGTDSEQYFGPGTRLTVT.

V gene TRBV5-1 combines with J gene TRBJ1-5; 10 nucleotides match TRBD1. Trimming removed 5 bases from V and 3 bases from J; junction bases left unmatched: 14. The CDR3 is 18 amino acids. Germline V gives CDR1 SGHRS, CDR2 YFSETQ. The CDR3 DNA reads TGCGCCAGCAGGATTATTCCGGGACAGGGGTACTCCAATCAGCCCCAGCATTTT. This translates into CASRIIPGQGYSNQPQHF.

The V and J genes are TRBV5-1 and TRBJ2-7; unclear D gene. There are 15 residues in the CDR3. Germline lookup yields CDR1 SGHRS and CDR2 YFSETQ. V was clipped by 2 bases and J by 3 bases, with 15 bases between them. The CDR3 nucleotides are TGCGCCAGCAGCTTCCTTGCGGAAAAGGGCTACGAGCAGTACTTC. Protein sequence: CASSFLAEKGYEQYF.

This clone was observed once. The chain carries TRBV5-1 and TRBJ2-3; D gene uncertain. This CDR3 has 15 residues. The V and J ends lost 0 bases and 2 bases respectively, with 10 bases between them. Germline V gene data show CDR1 as SGHRS and CDR2 as YFSETQ. Here the CDR3 reads CASSLADINTDTQYF. CDR3 DNA: TGCGCCAGCAGCTTGGCCGATATCAACACAGATACGCAGTATTTT.

This rearrangement joins TRBV28 to TRBJ2-1; D possibly corresponds to TRBD1 (5 bases). The CDR3 has 16 residues. Germline V gene lookup returns CDR1 MDHEN and CDR2 SYDVKM. V was cut by 1 base and J by 2 bases, with 12 bases left in between. This CDR3 reads CASSLFQGPTYNEQFF. The CDR3 bases are TGTGCCAGCAGTTTATTTCAGGGTCCCACCTACAATGAGCAGTTCTTC. Based on the CDR3 plus reference TRBV28 and TRBJ2-1, the full variable domain is DVKVTQSSRYLVKRTGEKVFLECVQDMDHENMFWYRQDPGLGLRLIYFSYDVKMKEKGDIPEGYSVSREKKERFSLILESASTNQTSMYLCASSLFQGPTYNEQFFGPGTRLTVL.

The chain uses TRBV18 and TRBJ2-1; no reliable D call. The CDR3 totals 14 residues. V was shortened by 0 bases and J by 8 bases, with 11 bases between the two germline ends. Looked up from germline, CDR1 is KGHSH and CDR2 is LQKENI. CDR3 residues: CASSPPISSDEQFF. CDR3 in DNA: TGTGCCAGCTCACCACCGATTAGCAGCGATGAGCAGTTCTTC.

The chain is built from TRBV27 and TRBJ1-1; D perhaps matches TRBD1 (5 bases). V lost 3 bases, J lost 4 bases, and 12 bases lay in between. CDR1 is MNHEY and CDR2 is SMNVEV in the germline V gene (reference sequence). This CDR3 spans 14 amino acids. The CDR3 protein is CASSLGVEGTEAFF. The CDR3 bases are TGTGCCAGCAGTTTGGGGGTGGAGGGCACTGAAGCTTTCTTT.

This chain joins TRBV9 and TRBJ1-4; no definite D call. The germline gives CDR1 SGDLS, CDR2 YYNGEE. The CDR3 is 15 amino acids. V dropped 4 bases and J dropped 4 bases, with 14 bases sitting between them. The CDR3 reads CASSLDWEINEKLFF. In DNA form, the CDR3 reads TGTGCCAGCAGCCTGGACTGGGAGATTAATGAAAAACTGTTTTTT.

The chain couples TRBV19 to TRBJ2-7; tentative D call: TRBD1 (5 bases). V lost 5 bases and J 3 bases, leaving 14 bases between the germline ends. CDR1 and CDR2 (germline): LNHDA, SQIVND (reference sequence). The CDR3 consists of 14 residues. The DNA of the CDR3 is TGTGCCAGTAGTCTAGGACACCCTAACTACGAGCAGTACTTC. Translating gives CASSLGHPNYEQYF. The full variable domain, in which reference TRBV19 and TRBJ2-7 provide the parts outside the CDR3, is DGGITQSPKYLFRKEGQNVTLSCEQNLNHDAMYWYRQDPGQGLRLIYYSQIVNDFQKGDIAEGYSVSREKKESFPLTVTSAQKNPTAFYLCASSLGHPNYEQYFGPGTRLTVT.

The chain couples TRBV18 to TRBJ1-1; no clear D. This CDR3 region has 13 residues. Germline CDR1 reads KGHSH; CDR2 reads LQKENI. V was pared by 4 bases and J by 4 bases, with 10 bases between. The CDR3 protein is CASSLNSGTEAFF. As DNA, the CDR3 is TGTGCCAGCTCACTTAACTCCGGCACTGAAGCTTTCTTT.

The chain has TRBV7-6 and TRBJ2-3; TRBD1 is a possible D gene (6 bases). This CDR3 is 16 amino acids long. Per germline, CDR1 SGHVS and CDR2 FNYEAQ. Trimming removed 4 bases from V and 2 bases from J, with 16 bases in between. The DNA for the CDR3 is TGTGCCAGCAGCTCTCCGATGAGGGACATCACAGATACGCAGTATTTT. Translation gives CASSSPMRDITDTQYF.

The chain links TRBV5-5 to TRBJ2-1; 8 nucleotides line up with TRBD2. The CDR3 consists of 16 residues. Germline values: CDR1 SGHKS, CDR2 YYEKEE (reference sequence). With V trimmed by 3 bases and J by 0 bases, 5 bases remained unmatched. The CDR3 here is CASSSLAGSSYNEQFF. Written as DNA, the CDR3 is TGTGCCAGCAGCTCGCTAGCGGGCAGCTCCTACAATGAGCAGTTCTTC.

This clone occurred once. The chain couples TRBV7-8 to TRBJ2-7; tentative D call: TRBD1 (7 bases). Germline V CDR1 and CDR2: SGHVS, FQNEAQ. CDR3 length: 15 amino acids. V lost 4 bases to trimming and J lost 3 bases, with 16 bases between them. CDR3 amino acids: CASSSAGQFFYEQYF. The CDR3 region has the DNA TGTGCCAGCAGCTCCGCGGGACAGTTCTTCTACGAGCAGTACTTC.

The chain is built from TRBV7-6 and TRBJ1-1; 7 bases are shared with TRBD1. V was clipped by 5 bases and J by 3 bases; unmatched bases: 15. The CDR3 loop spans 17 amino acids. Germline CDR1 is SGHVS and CDR2 is FNYEAQ. The chain's CDR3 is CASSPRQGLPPYTEAFF. CDR3 nucleotides: TGTGCCAGCAGCCCCAGACAGGGCCTCCCCCCGTACACTGAAGCTTTCTTT.

The chain couples TRBV19 to TRBJ1-2, with D possibly matching TRBD1 (6 bases). Germline V gene lookup returns CDR1 LNHDA and CDR2 SQIVND (reference sequence). V was trimmed by 6 bases and J by 1 base, leaving 18 bases between them. The CDR3 covers 16 residues. The CDR3: CASSLLQGNLNYGYTF. The CDR3 DNA reads TGTGCCAGTAGCCTCTTACAGGGAAACCTTAACTATGGCTACACCTTC.